This TCR beta chain was captured by sequencing in a study of blood T cell repertoires in COVID-19. The method was immunoSEQ multiplex PCR; TCRdb's version includes in-frame clones alone and lacks a portion of them. The sample lists approximately 170,000 clones, roughly 84% seen once, with more than 2.5% in the top ten. The V and J ends lost 5 bases and 4 bases, in that order; junction bases with no gene match: 14. CDR1 is MNHEY, CDR2 SMNVEV, per germline (reference sequence). This CDR3 comprises 16 residues. Individuals aged about 18 to 89 years were recruited from some 26 US areas. Sequences were obtained from PBMCs or T cells enriched from blood (not recorded which). The rearrangement links TRBV27 to TRBJ2-7; 7 bases are shared with TRBD1. The source of this sequence is a woman aged 25 to 39 who had recovered from COVID-19. The DNA of the CDR3 is TGTGCCAGCAGTACCCCGGGACAGACTGACCCTTACGAGCAGTACGTC. This encodes CASSTPGQTDPYEQYV.